The rows below give T cell receptor beta chains drawn from one sample of a study of blood T cell repertoires in COVID-19. TCRdb's copy holds only in-frame clones and misses some; the assay was immunoSEQ multiplex PCR. The top ten hold 0.2% to 0.3% of the sample, which has hundreds of thousands of clones, 85% to 90% seen once. Input material: peripheral blood. The receptors were gathered from a woman between 18 and 29 years old with acute or convalescent COVID-19. The CDR3 runs from the conserved cysteine through the conserved F or W. The D gene is left open where the match is weak. Clone size appears in some rows only: once, few, many, or a class for an expanded clone.

TRBD1,TRBV7-3,TRBJ1-1,NA,TGTGCCAGCAGCTTAAAGGGTAAGGGGACAGGCAGGATGAACACTGAAGCTTTCTTT,CASSLKGKGTGRMNTEAFF
TRBD1,TRBV29-1,TRBJ1-1,NA,TGCAGCGTGGTTGAACAGGGGACGGGCACTGAAGCTTTCTTT,CSVVEQGTGTEAFF
NA,TRBV7-2,TRBJ2-7,NA,TGTGCCAGCAGCTTATATAAGCGGGCCATCTCCTACGAGCAGTACTTC,CASSLYKRAISYEQYF
NA,TRBV18,TRBJ1-2,few,TGTGCCAGCTCACCTTCACTCGACAGGATCTATGGCTACACCTTC,CASSPSLDRIYGYTF
NA,TRBV3-1/TRBV3-2,TRBJ2-7,NA,TGTGCCAGCAGCCAAGATCCGAGGGTTTCCAAATCGTACGAGCAGTACTTC,CASSQDPRVSKSYEQYF
NA,TRBV14,TRBJ1-4,once,TGTGCCAGCAGCCATGATGGGTGGGGAGACACAACTAATGAAAAACTGTTTTTT,CASSHDGWGDTTNEKLFF
NA,TRBV19,TRBJ1-6,NA,TGTGCCAGTAGTATGACTTTTAGGGGGAATTCACCCCTCCACTTT,CASSMTFRGNSPLHF
NA,TRBV6-5,TRBJ1-2,NA,TGTGCCAGCAGTTATGGGGGCAGCTATGGCTACACCTTC,CASSYGGSYGYTF
TRBD2,TRBV20-1,TRBJ2-7,NA,TGCAGTGCTAGTATCAGCGGGGACTACGAGCAGTACTTC,CSASISGDYEQYF
NA,TRBV4-3,TRBJ2-1,NA,TGCGCCAGCAGCCACGGCCGGACTATCTACAATGAGCAGTTCTTC,CASSHGRTIYNEQFF
NA,TRBV6-5,TRBJ2-7,NA,TGTGCCAGCAGTTCCAAGGGGGAGCAGTACTTC,CASSSKGEQYF
NA,TRBV7-2,TRBJ2-5,NA,TGTGCCAGCAGCTTACCGGGGGAGGAGACCCAGTACTTC,CASSLPGEETQYF
NA,TRBV6-6,TRBJ1-1,NA,TGTGCCAGCAGCCGCGGAGGAGCTCTGAACACTGAAGCTTTCTTT,CASSRGGALNTEAFF
NA,TRBV7-9,TRBJ2-7,NA,TGTGCCAGCAGCTCCGCGCTATACGAGCAGTACTTC,CASSSALYEQYF
NA,TRBV12-3/TRBV12-4,TRBJ2-4,once,TGTGCCAACACACTTAGGTGGCGGGACATTCAGTACTTC,CANTLRWRDIQYF
NA,TRBV6-1,TRBJ1-5,NA,TGTGCCAGCAGTCCTGCCACAGGTCTCAATCAGCCCCAGCATTTT,CASSPATGLNQPQHF
NA,TRBV2,TRBJ1-2,NA,TGTGCCAGCAGTGATACACCAGGGTGGAGCTATGGCTACACCTTC,CASSDTPGWSYGYTF
TRBD1,TRBV5-4,TRBJ1-1,NA,TGTGCCAGCAGCCAGGGGGCCAACACTGAAGCTTTCTTT,CASSQGANTEAFF
NA,TRBV7-7,TRBJ2-7,NA,TGTGCCAGCAGCCGCTCACTGGGAGGACCCTACGAGCAGTACTTC,CASSRSLGGPYEQYF
NA,TRBV27,TRBJ1-3,NA,TGTGCCAGCAGACCCCGGGACACCAGTCTGGGGGGAAACACCATATATTTT,CASRPRDTSLGGNTIYF
TRBD1,TRBV7-9,TRBJ1-1,NA,TGTGCCAGCAGCACGGGACAGGGTGGTGCTTTCTTT,CASSTGQGGAFF
TRBD1,TRBV25-1,TRBJ1-2,NA,TGTGCCAGCAGTGAATTACAGGGGTTCTATGGCTACACCTTC,CASSELQGFYGYTF
TRBD1,TRBV4-1,TRBJ1-4,NA,TGCGCCAGCAGCCAGGAACAGGGGACCAGGAGTGAAAAACTGTTTTTT,CASSQEQGTRSEKLFF
TRBD1,TRBV19,TRBJ1-1,NA,TGTGCCAGCCTCCGGACAGGGTCGTCCACTGAAGCTTTCTTT,CASLRTGSSTEAFF
NA,TRBV15,TRBJ1-5,once,TGTGCCACCAGCAGAGGGCTCGGGGTAAATCAGCCCCAGCATTTT,CATSRGLGVNQPQHF
TRBD1,TRBV19,TRBJ1-5,NA,TGTGCCACCCTTGGCAGGGGGCGGTGGGATCAGCCCCAGCATTTT,CATLGRGRWDQPQHF
TRBD2,TRBV9,TRBJ2-2,NA,TGTGCCAGCAGGCCGGAGCGGGGGGGCACCGGGGAGCTGTTTTTT,CASRPERGGTGELFF
NA,TRBV6-1,TRBJ2-2,NA,TGTGCCAGCAGTGAATGGAGGAACACCGGGGAGCTGTTTTTT,CASSEWRNTGELFF
NA,TRBV12-3/TRBV12-4,TRBJ1-2,NA,TGTGCCAGCAGCCCGGGGGAGTATGGCTACACCTTC,CASSPGEYGYTF
TRBD1,TRBV6-4,TRBJ1-2,few,TGTGCCAGCAGTGACTCGAGTCAGCAGGGGGACTATGGCTACACCTTC,CASSDSSQQGDYGYTF
TRBD2,TRBV24-1,TRBJ2-1,NA,TGTGCCACCAGTGATTTGGTCAGGGAGGGAAACAATGAGCAGTTCTTC,CATSDLVREGNNEQFF
TRBD1,TRBV7-8,TRBJ1-3,NA,TGTGCCAGCAGCCGACAGGGGCCTGGAAACACCATATATTTT,CASSRQGPGNTIYF
TRBD2,TRBV3-1/TRBV3-2,TRBJ2-7,few,TGTGCCAGCGGACTAGCGGGGGAGGCCTACGAGCAGTACTTC,CASGLAGEAYEQYF
TRBD1,TRBV7-8,TRBJ2-7,NA,TGTGCCAGCAGCACGGGACAGGGTTACGAGCAGTACTTC,CASSTGQGYEQYF
NA,TRBV9,TRBJ1-2,NA,TGTGCCAGCAAACGGGGGAACTATGGCTACACCTTC,CASKRGNYGYTF
TRBD2,TRBV4-2,TRBJ2-5,NA,TGTGCCAGCAGCCAGGTAGCGGGGGGGCACCAAGAGACCCAGTACTTC,CASSQVAGGHQETQYF